This T cell receptor (beta chain) was identified during a study of T-cell memory formation after mild COVID-19. Study findings and constraints: Shrinking CD4+ clones were chiefly CM and EM; CD8+ ones were chiefly EMRA. Some clones that responded were present in memory (sampled pre-infection), which suggests cross-reactive memory joined.

The germline CDR1 and CDR2 sequences are SGHRS and YFSETQ. V lost 3 bases and J lost 4, with 8 bases in between. The CDR3 is 13 amino acids. About this clonotype itself: Antigen: not known.

TCRdb used MiXCR to reprocess the 5' RACE reads, holding one entry per CDR3 protein. The table has fewer than 450,000 distinct CDR3 sequences, around 20% seen once. The specimen was PBMCs or a T cell subset sorted from them (not recorded which). This sequence joins TRBV5-1 and TRBJ2-1, with D unresolved. This TCR was recovered from an adult woman who had mild COVID-19 (a few samples of this study predate the infection). Cell type and time point are not known. This CDR3 reads CASSYARYNEQFF. CDR3 nucleotide sequence: TGCGCCAGCAGCTACGCCCGGTACAATGAGCAGTTCTTC.